The rows below give T cell receptor beta chains drawn from one sample of a study of cytomegalovirus exposure and HLA in healthy donors. Profiled with immunoSEQ multiplex PCR; TCRdb holds only in-frame clones, not every one. The sample carries 200,000 to 250,000 clones, over 80% recorded once. Sequencing used PBMCs. All receptors derive from a boy aged 2 to 10 in good health and CMV-seronegative. The CDR3 runs from the conserved cysteine through the conserved F or W. Each record gives: CDR3 DNA, CDR3 protein, J gene, D gene, V gene, clone size. The D gene is left open where the match is weak. Size is omitted from some rows. Given values are once, few, many or a class for expanded clones.

CDR3 DNA: TGTGCCAGCAGTTTACCCTTGCCCCACCCCGGAGATACGCAGTATTTT; CDR3 protein: CASSLPLPHPGDTQYF; J gene: TRBJ2-3; D gene: -; V gene: TRBV28; clone size: once
CDR3 DNA: TGTGCCAGCAGCCAAGACTCCCCCAGGGCGCGGAACTATGGCTACACCTTC; CDR3 protein: CASSQDSPRARNYGYTF; J gene: TRBJ1-2; D gene: -; V gene: TRBV14; clone size: -
CDR3 DNA: TGTGCCAGCAGCCAAGCCTCCTGGAGAGGGACCGGGGAGCTGTTTTTT; CDR3 protein: CASSQASWRGTGELFF; J gene: TRBJ2-2; D gene: -; V gene: TRBV14; clone size: -
CDR3 DNA: TGTGCTAGTAGCATACAGGGCACTGAAGCTTTCTTT; CDR3 protein: CASSIQGTEAFF; J gene: TRBJ1-1; D gene: -; V gene: TRBV12-5; clone size: few
CDR3 DNA: TGTGCCAGCTCTCGACAGGACTACGAGCAGTACTTC; CDR3 protein: CASSRQDYEQYF; J gene: TRBJ2-7; D gene: -; V gene: TRBV18; clone size: -
CDR3 DNA: TGTGCCAGCAGCTTAGGTTCGCTAGCGGGCGGGGAGCTGTTTTTT; CDR3 protein: CASSLGSLAGGELFF; J gene: TRBJ2-2; D gene: TRBD2; V gene: TRBV7-6; clone size: -
CDR3 DNA: TGCGCCAGCAGCTTGGACGGAACGGGACTAGCGGGCTCCTACGAGCAGTACTTC; CDR3 protein: CASSLDGTGLAGSYEQYF; J gene: TRBJ2-7; D gene: TRBD2; V gene: TRBV5-1; clone size: -
CDR3 DNA: TGTGCCTGGAGTGGGGGGACAGGAGGCACAGATACGCAGTATTTT; CDR3 protein: CAWSGGTGGTDTQYF; J gene: TRBJ2-3; D gene: TRBD1; V gene: TRBV30; clone size: -
CDR3 DNA: TGCGCCAGCAGCTTGGCATTGCAGGAACCAACTAATGAAAAACTGTTTTTT; CDR3 protein: CASSLALQEPTNEKLFF; J gene: TRBJ1-4; D gene: -; V gene: TRBV5-1; clone size: few
CDR3 DNA: TGTGCCAGCAGTATCGGGACTAGCGGGTCTTACGAGCAGTACTTC; CDR3 protein: CASSIGTSGSYEQYF; J gene: TRBJ2-7; D gene: TRBD2; V gene: TRBV27; clone size: -
CDR3 DNA: TGTGCCAGCAGCTTAGGAGGGTATCGCACAGATACGCAGTATTTT; CDR3 protein: CASSLGGYRTDTQYF; J gene: TRBJ2-3; D gene: -; V gene: TRBV7-9; clone size: once
CDR3 DNA: TGTGCCAGCAGTACGACAGGGACCAATCAGCCCCAGCATTTT; CDR3 protein: CASSTTGTNQPQHF; J gene: TRBJ1-5; D gene: TRBD1; V gene: TRBV27; clone size: -
CDR3 DNA: TGTGCCAGTAGTATAGGACAGGGGGTTTACAATGAGCAGTTCTTC; CDR3 protein: CASSIGQGVYNEQFF; J gene: TRBJ2-1; D gene: TRBD1; V gene: TRBV19; clone size: -
CDR3 DNA: TGTGCCAGCTCCATGTACGGGGTTACTGAAGCTTTCTTT; CDR3 protein: CASSMYGVTEAFF; J gene: TRBJ1-1; D gene: -; V gene: TRBV18; clone size: -
CDR3 DNA: TGTGCCAGCAGCCAAGATTGGGTAGGGGGAGCTAATGAAAAACTGTTTTTT; CDR3 protein: CASSQDWVGGANEKLFF; J gene: TRBJ1-4; D gene: -; V gene: TRBV4-2; clone size: -
CDR3 DNA: TGTGCCAGCAGCTTGGCCCCGGACAGGGTCAGCTACACCTTC; CDR3 protein: CASSLAPDRVSYTF; J gene: TRBJ1-2; D gene: TRBD1; V gene: TRBV5-5; clone size: -
CDR3 DNA: TGTGCCAGCAGTTCCATAGCGGGAGGGAGGCTTTGGGAGCAGTTCTTC; CDR3 protein: CASSSIAGGRLWEQFF; J gene: TRBJ2-1; D gene: TRBD2; V gene: TRBV27; clone size: once
CDR3 DNA: TGTGCCAGCAGACGCGGGACCGGGGACGAGCAGTACTTC; CDR3 protein: CASRRGTGDEQYF; J gene: TRBJ2-7; D gene: -; V gene: TRBV2; clone size: -
CDR3 DNA: TGTGCCAGTAGTATTGGGCAGGGGCCCTACAATGAGCAGTTCTTC; CDR3 protein: CASSIGQGPYNEQFF; J gene: TRBJ2-1; D gene: -; V gene: TRBV19; clone size: -
CDR3 DNA: TGTGCCAGCAGTCCCCTAATAGGGGACTACGAGCAGTACTTC; CDR3 protein: CASSPLIGDYEQYF; J gene: TRBJ2-7; D gene: -; V gene: TRBV6-5; clone size: few
CDR3 DNA: TGTGCTAGTGGTTTGGTTGTGGGGACTAGCTTCCCCTACGAGCAGTACTTC; CDR3 protein: CASGLVVGTSFPYEQYF; J gene: TRBJ2-7; D gene: TRBD2; V gene: TRBV12-5; clone size: -
CDR3 DNA: TGTGCCAGCAGTGAGGCACAGGGGTTTGGCTACACCTTC; CDR3 protein: CASSEAQGFGYTF; J gene: TRBJ1-2; D gene: TRBD1; V gene: TRBV6-4; clone size: -
CDR3 DNA: TGTGCCCCCCGGGGGAGCAGGACGAACTATAGCAATCAGCCCCAGCATTTT; CDR3 protein: CAPRGSRTNYSNQPQHF; J gene: TRBJ1-5; D gene: -; V gene: TRBV21-1; clone size: -
CDR3 DNA: TGCGCCAGCAGCCAAGATTTCGGCGGGGGGTTAGACAATGAGCAGTTCTTC; CDR3 protein: CASSQDFGGGLDNEQFF; J gene: TRBJ2-1; D gene: TRBD2; V gene: TRBV4-1; clone size: -
CDR3 DNA: TGTGCCTGGGGGGACGGACTAGAAAAACTGTTTTTT; CDR3 protein: CAWGDGLEKLFF; J gene: TRBJ1-4; D gene: -; V gene: TRBV30; clone size: few
CDR3 DNA: TGTGCCTGCACCCAGCGAGACAGGGACGTTTCTGGGGCCAACGTCCTGACTTTC; CDR3 protein: CACTQRDRDVSGANVLTF; J gene: TRBJ2-6; D gene: TRBD1; V gene: TRBV19; clone size: -
CDR3 DNA: TGTGCCAGCAGCTTAACTGCGCGGAACTCCTACAATGAGCAGTTCTTC; CDR3 protein: CASSLTARNSYNEQFF; J gene: TRBJ2-1; D gene: -; V gene: TRBV7-3; clone size: -
CDR3 DNA: TGTGCCAGCAGCTCGCGGGAGGGATTCCCCTCGGCCAACCAAGAGACCCAGTACTTC; CDR3 protein: CASSSREGFPSANQETQYF; J gene: TRBJ2-5; D gene: TRBD2; V gene: TRBV7-6; clone size: once
CDR3 DNA: TGTGCCAGCAGCTTAGCGGGGTCGAACACTGAAGCTTTCTTT; CDR3 protein: CASSLAGSNTEAFF; J gene: TRBJ1-1; D gene: -; V gene: TRBV11-2; clone size: -
CDR3 DNA: TGTGCCAGTAGTATTGCTAGCGGAATATACACCGGGGAGCTGTTTTTT; CDR3 protein: CASSIASGIYTGELFF; J gene: TRBJ2-2; D gene: TRBD2; V gene: TRBV19; clone size: -
CDR3 DNA: TGCAGCGTTGGTGTGCTAGATGACAATGAGCAGTTCTTC; CDR3 protein: CSVGVLDDNEQFF; J gene: TRBJ2-1; D gene: -; V gene: TRBV29-1; clone size: few
CDR3 DNA: TGTGCCAGCAGCGTAGGAGAAGCGGGAGAGAGTCCGAACACCGGGGAGCTGTTTTTT; CDR3 protein: CASSVGEAGESPNTGELFF; J gene: TRBJ2-2; D gene: TRBD2; V gene: TRBV9; clone size: -
CDR3 DNA: TGTGCCAGCAGCCCCCGTCCCCTAAGCTCCGAGCAGTACTTC; CDR3 protein: CASSPRPLSSEQYF; J gene: TRBJ2-7; D gene: -; V gene: TRBV7-2; clone size: -
CDR3 DNA: TGTGCCAGCAGTGAAGTCCCTAGCGGGGCAACCGGGGAGCTGTTTTTT; CDR3 protein: CASSEVPSGATGELFF; J gene: TRBJ2-2; D gene: TRBD2; V gene: TRBV2; clone size: -
CDR3 DNA: TGCAGCGTTTACGGGACTAGCGAAATACAAGAGACCCAGTACTTC; CDR3 protein: CSVYGTSEIQETQYF; J gene: TRBJ2-5; D gene: TRBD2; V gene: TRBV29-1; clone size: -
CDR3 DNA: TGTGCCAGCAGCTACCATGACGGGAGCAATCAGCCCCAGCATTTT; CDR3 protein: CASSYHDGSNQPQHF; J gene: TRBJ1-5; D gene: -; V gene: TRBV7-8; clone size: -
CDR3 DNA: TGTGCCAGCAGTTATGGGACAGGGTCCGACAATGAGCAGTTCTTC; CDR3 protein: CASSYGTGSDNEQFF; J gene: TRBJ2-1; D gene: TRBD1; V gene: TRBV6-5; clone size: -
CDR3 DNA: TGCGCCAGCAGCTTGGATCCAGGGTATGGAGAGACCCAGTACTTC; CDR3 protein: CASSLDPGYGETQYF; J gene: TRBJ2-5; D gene: -; V gene: TRBV5-1; clone size: once
CDR3 DNA: TGTGCCAGCTCACCAGAGGGAAACACCATATATTTT; CDR3 protein: CASSPEGNTIYF; J gene: TRBJ1-3; D gene: -; V gene: TRBV18; clone size: -
CDR3 DNA: TGTGCCAGCAGTCACCCTGCCCGGGGGGTACCTTTCTTT; CDR3 protein: CASSHPARGVPFF; J gene: TRBJ1-1; D gene: -; V gene: TRBV27; clone size: -
CDR3 DNA: TGCGCCAGCAGCTCCCGCCGGGACTACTTGCCAGAGACCCAGTACTTC; CDR3 protein: CASSSRRDYLPETQYF; J gene: TRBJ2-5; D gene: TRBD2; V gene: TRBV5-1; clone size: -
CDR3 DNA: TGTGCTAGCAGCTTGGGGGCGGGTCGAAACTACGAGCAGTACTTC; CDR3 protein: CASSLGAGRNYEQYF; J gene: TRBJ2-7; D gene: -; V gene: TRBV7-7; clone size: -
CDR3 DNA: TGTGCCAGCAGTTTCTCAACTCGGACAGCCTCCTACGAGCAGTACTTC; CDR3 protein: CASSFSTRTASYEQYF; J gene: TRBJ2-7; D gene: -; V gene: TRBV28; clone size: -
CDR3 DNA: TGTGCCAGCAGCCTAAGTTCGGTGGACAGGGGGAATCAGCCCCAGCATTTT; CDR3 protein: CASSLSSVDRGNQPQHF; J gene: TRBJ1-5; D gene: TRBD1; V gene: TRBV7-2; clone size: -
CDR3 DNA: TGTGCCTGGATCCGAGGCCCCTACGAGCAGTACTTC; CDR3 protein: CAWIRGPYEQYF; J gene: TRBJ2-7; D gene: -; V gene: TRBV30; clone size: -
CDR3 DNA: TGTGCTAGTGGTCCCCGACTAGTAACTAGCACAGATACGCAGTATTTT; CDR3 protein: CASGPRLVTSTDTQYF; J gene: TRBJ2-3; D gene: -; V gene: TRBV12-5; clone size: -
CDR3 DNA: TGTGCCAGTGAGGAGGGGAAAGGGACTGAAGCTTTCTTT; CDR3 protein: CASEEGKGTEAFF; J gene: TRBJ1-1; D gene: -; V gene: TRBV19; clone size: -
CDR3 DNA: TGTGCCAGCAGCCACTGGACTCTCAATGAGCAGTTCTTC; CDR3 protein: CASSHWTLNEQFF; J gene: TRBJ2-1; D gene: -; V gene: TRBV14; clone size: -
CDR3 DNA: TGTGCCAGCAGTGTGGGGGGGGATGGCTACACCTTC; CDR3 protein: CASSVGGDGYTF; J gene: TRBJ1-2; D gene: -; V gene: TRBV2; clone size: -
CDR3 DNA: TGTGCCAGCTCGGCCAGTCTGGTCGAGACCCAGTACTTC; CDR3 protein: CASSASLVETQYF; J gene: TRBJ2-5; D gene: -; V gene: TRBV18; clone size: -
CDR3 DNA: TGTGCCAGCAGCGGGCCGGGACAGGGGACAGCCGGGGAGCTGTTTTTT; CDR3 protein: CASSGPGQGTAGELFF; J gene: TRBJ2-2; D gene: TRBD1; V gene: TRBV9; clone size: -